The 21 T cell receptor beta chains below all came from one sample that was sequenced in a study of blood T cells in healthy people across ages. The second PCR ran about 6 to 11 cycles with a sample-barcoded 5' primer and J-beta primers. TCRdb re-called the 5' RACE reads through MiXCR, storing one row per CDR3 protein. This sample yields 1,800,000 or so distinct CDR3 sequences, of which approximately 39% are seen a single time; about 23% belongs to the top ten. The sequenced sample was blood. These receptors were collected from a human donor in good health.

The chain carries TRBV24-1 and TRBJ2-4; weak D call: TRBD1 (6 bases). Judging by the DNA end, TRBJ2-5 fits better; the J call may be wrong. This CDR3 has 16 residues. Germline CDR1 reads KGHDR; CDR2 reads SFDVKD. CDR3 sequence (DNA): TGTGCCACCAGTGACCCCACAGGGACCTTGTCGGAGACCCAGTACTTC. Translating gives CATSDPTGTLSETQYF.

CDR3 amino acids: CATSRSPQAGGANVLTF. CDR3 in DNA: TGTGCCACCAGCAGATCCCCACAGGCTGGTGGGGCCAACGTCCTGACTTTC. This rearrangement joins TRBV15 to TRBJ2-6, with a tentative D call TRBD1 (5 bases). The CDR3 runs 17 residues. Germline V lookup: CDR1 LNHNV, CDR2 YYDKDF (reference sequence). Trimming removed 2 bases from V and 3 bases from J, with 14 bases in between.

The V call is TRBV11-2, the J call TRBJ2-3, with D tentatively TRBD1 or TRBD2 (5 bases each). Germline V gives CDR1 SGHAT, CDR2 FQNNGV. The CDR3 extends over 17 amino acids. Trimming left V 1 base short and J 3 bases short, with 17 bases between. The CDR3, as DNA: TGTGCCAGCAGCTTAGTGGGGGTTTTAGGTTGGACAGATACGCAGTATTTT. This sequence encodes CASSLVGVLGWTDTQYF.

In its sample, this clonotype was seen a few times. The rearrangement joins TRBV6-2 or TRBV6-3 to TRBJ2-1; 7 bases align to TRBD1. The germline CDR1 and CDR2 sequences are MNHEY and SVGEGT. The CDR3 length is 15 residues. Trimming at V came to 8 bases and at J to 2 bases, leaving 9 bases not matched to a gene. CDR3 sequence reads: CASGTGVGPYNEQFF. For the CDR3, the DNA is TGTGCCAGCGGAACAGGGGTGGGCCCCTACAATGAGCAGTTCTTC.

This chain joins TRBV6-1 and TRBJ2-3; D assignment may be TRBD1 or TRBD2 (6 bases each). The germline V gene encodes CDR1 MNHNS and CDR2 SASEGT. The V and J ends lost 10 bases and 0 bases respectively, with 14 bases between them. CDR3 length: 14 amino acids. CDR3 sequence reads: CANQRGVSTDTQYF. CDR3 nucleotides: TGTGCCAACCAGAGGGGGGTTAGCACAGATACGCAGTATTTT.

J is TRBJ2-1 and V is TRBV7-2; TRBD2 might be the D (6 bases). Germline V lookup: CDR1 SGHTA, CDR2 FQGNSA. Between the trimmed V and J ends, which lost 5 bases and 3 bases, there was a span of 14 bases. The CDR3 loop spans 15 amino acids. As DNA, the CDR3 is TGTGCCAGCAGCGGCCCCGGAGGGTTCTACAATGAGCAGTTCTTC. It encodes CASSGPGGFYNEQFF. The complete variable domain, with remaining parts taken from reference TRBV7-2 and TRBJ2-1, reads GAGVSQSPSNKVTEKGKDVELRCDPISGHTALYWYRQSLGQGLEFLIYFQGNSAPDKSGLPSDRFSAERTGGSVSTLTIQRTQQEDSAVYLCASSGPGGFYNEQFFGPGTRLTVL.

The rearrangement uses TRBV25-1 and TRBJ2-7; D could derive from TRBD1 or TRBD2 (6 bases each). This CDR3 is built from 17 residues. Trimming cost V 1 base and J 0 bases, with 16 bases left between them. Germline values: CDR1 MGHDK, CDR2 SYGVNS. The CDR3 loop is CASSESSGGPSSYEQYF. DNA of the CDR3: TGTGCCAGCAGTGAATCTTCCGGGGGCCCGAGCTCCTACGAGCAGTACTTC.

This clonotype appeared a few times. The chain couples TRBV5-4 to TRBJ1-2, with D hard to call. This CDR3 has 14 residues. CDR1 is SGHNT, CDR2 YYREEE, per germline (reference sequence). The V end was cut by 6 bases, the J end by 4 bases, with 16 bases between. CDR3 nucleotide sequence: TGTGCCAGCAAAACGTCATGGAGGATCTATGGCTACACCTTC. Encoded protein: CASKTSWRIYGYTF.

This clonotype showed up just once. The V and J genes are TRBV5-6 and TRBJ1-1; a weak D match, TRBD1 (5 bases). The CDR3 loop spans 16 amino acids. V was pared by 7 bases and J by 7 bases, with 26 bases between. Germline CDR1 SGHDT, CDR2 YYEEEE. In DNA, the CDR3 is TGTGCCAGCGGCTACTGGTTGATACCAAGGGACGTTGAAGCTTTCTTT. Its protein is CASGYWLIPRDVEAFF.

This clonotype showed up just a few times. CDR3 loop: CASSQQYGADEQYF. The CDR3 nucleotides read TGCGCCAGCAGCCAGCAGTACGGGGCAGACGAGCAGTACTTC. The chain links TRBV4-3 to TRBJ2-7; D may match TRBD1 or TRBD2 (5 bases each). Trimming shortened V by 3 bases and J by 5 bases, and 14 bases separated the two germline ends. The CDR3 is 14 amino acids. Germline values: CDR1 LGHNA, CDR2 YSLEER.

This clonotype has just a few counts. The chain combines TRBV4-3 with TRBJ2-7, with D perhaps TRBD1 (6 bases). The CDR3 consists of 19 residues. The V gene lost 1 base and the J gene lost 0 bases, with 22 bases spanning the gap. Germline assignment: CDR1 LGHNA and CDR2 YSLEER. For the CDR3, the DNA is TGCGCCAGCAGCCAAGCTCTGAGACAGGCCTCGACTTACTCCTACGAGCAGTACTTC. Translating gives CASSQALRQASTYSYEQYF.

The V gene is TRBV5-1, the J gene TRBJ2-3, with 8 bases identical to TRBD2. This CDR3 is built from 16 residues. Germline V gene lookup returns CDR1 SGHRS and CDR2 YFSETQ. V lost 4 bases and J lost 2; bases outside the gene matches: 9. The CDR3 loop is CASSPVVAGHTDTQYF. DNA for the CDR3: TGCGCCAGCAGCCCGGTGGTAGCGGGGCACACAGATACGCAGTATTTT.

The chain uses TRBV5-1 and TRBJ2-7; the D is unclear. The CDR3 contains 13 residues. The V gene's germline CDR1 is SGHRS and CDR2 YFSETQ. V was clipped by 4 bases and J by 5 bases, with 13 bases between them. CDR3 amino acids: CASSPGFLDEQYF. CDR3 in DNA: TGCGCCAGCAGCCCAGGATTCCTAGACGAGCAGTACTTC.

This chain connects TRBV4-1 to TRBJ2-1; the match to TRBD2 covers 12 bases. CDR3 length: 16 residues. V gave up 3 bases and J gave up 5 bases; unmatched junction bases: 5. The germline V gene has CDR1 MGHRA and CDR2 YSYEKL. Written as DNA, the CDR3 is TGCGCCAGCAGCCAGACACCTAGCGGGGGGGACAATGAGCAGTTCTTC. Protein: CASSQTPSGGDNEQFF.

The rearrangement uses TRBV11-1 and TRBJ2-3; D gene unclear. Per the germline V gene, CDR1 is SGHAT and CDR2 is FQDESV (reference sequence). V lost 2 bases, J lost 0 bases, and 9 bases lay in between. CDR3 size: 15 residues. Written as DNA, the CDR3 is TGTGCCAGCAGCTTAAGGCCTGCTAGCACAGATACGCAGTATTTT. Its protein product is CASSLRPASTDTQYF.

This clonotype was seen more than once but under ten times. CDR3 in DNA: TGTGCCAGCAGAGGGGGCGCGGATGAAAAACTGTTTTTT. Translation gives CASRGGADEKLFF. The chain recombines TRBV5-5 with TRBJ1-4, with TRBD1 identical over 7 bases. Germline CDR1 is SGHKS and CDR2 is YYEKEE (reference sequence). V lost 5 bases, J lost 6 bases, and 4 bases stayed unmatched. The CDR3 consists of 13 residues.

The table lists this clonotype with many counts. The rearrangement links TRBV20-1 to TRBJ2-7; the D is unclear. The CDR3 runs to 12 residues. Trimming pared 3 bases from V and 1 base from J, leaving 7 bases between. Germline V CDR1 and CDR2: DFQATT, SNEGSKA (reference sequence). In DNA form, the CDR3 reads TGCAGTGCTAGTGGTAGTTCCTACGAGCAGTACTTC. It yields the protein CSASGSSYEQYF.

The chain has TRBV5-6 and TRBJ2-6; D gene ambiguous. The V gene's germline CDR1 is SGHDT and CDR2 YYEEEE. V gave up 2 bases and J gave up 13 bases, with 13 bases separating them. The CDR3 is made up of 13 amino acids. The CDR3 loop is CASSFQSIGVLTF. Here the CDR3 DNA reads TGTGCCAGCAGCTTTCAGAGTATCGGGGTCCTGACTTTC.

This clonotype has only a few counts. V usage is TRBV20-1 and J usage is TRBJ2-1; possibly TRBD1 for D (8 bases). The CDR3 extends over 15 amino acids. Germline values: CDR1 DFQATT, CDR2 SNEGSKA (reference sequence). Trimming left V 0 bases short and J 5 bases short, with 14 bases between. This chain's CDR3 is CSARDYRGGDNEQFF. CDR3 in DNA: TGCAGTGCTAGAGATTACAGGGGGGGGGACAATGAGCAGTTCTTC.

The chain uses TRBV7-2 and TRBJ1-4, with TRBD1 as a possible D gene (5 bases). This CDR3 is 15 amino acids long. Trimming shortened V by 5 bases and J by 8 bases, and 18 bases separated the two germline ends. Germline V gives CDR1 SGHTA, CDR2 FQGNSA. CDR3 region: CASSTRGPGGEKLFF. CDR3 in DNA: TGTGCCAGCAGCACACGGGGACCGGGAGGAGAAAAACTGTTTTTT.

The rearrangement uses TRBV7-2 and TRBJ2-4, with 9 bases matching TRBD2. The end of the DNA is better explained by TRBJ2-7, so the J call may be wrong. The CDR3 sequence is 13 residues long. Germline CDR1 and CDR2: SGHTA and FQGNSA. CDR3 nucleotides: TGTGCCAGCAGCCCTAGCGGGGCTCGCGAGCAGTACTTC. As protein: CASSPSGAREQYF.